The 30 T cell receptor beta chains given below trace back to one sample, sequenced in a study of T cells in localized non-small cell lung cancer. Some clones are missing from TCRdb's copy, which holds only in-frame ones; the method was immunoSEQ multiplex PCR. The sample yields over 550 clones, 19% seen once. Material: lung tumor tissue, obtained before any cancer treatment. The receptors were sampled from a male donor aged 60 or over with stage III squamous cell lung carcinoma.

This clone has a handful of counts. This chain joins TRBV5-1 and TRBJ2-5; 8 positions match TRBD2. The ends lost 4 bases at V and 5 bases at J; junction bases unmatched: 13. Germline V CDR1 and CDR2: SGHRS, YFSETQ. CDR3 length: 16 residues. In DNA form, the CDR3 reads TGCGCCAGCAGCCCAGGACTAGCTTGGGGGGAGGAGACCCAGTACTTC. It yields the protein CASSPGLAWGEETQYF.

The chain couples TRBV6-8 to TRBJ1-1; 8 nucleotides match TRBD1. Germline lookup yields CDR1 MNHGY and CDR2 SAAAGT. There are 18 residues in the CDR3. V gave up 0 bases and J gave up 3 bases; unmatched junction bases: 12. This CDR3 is CASSYSTSGTGRDTEAFF. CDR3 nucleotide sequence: TGTGCCAGCAGTTACTCGACGTCAGGGACAGGAAGGGACACTGAAGCTTTCTTT.

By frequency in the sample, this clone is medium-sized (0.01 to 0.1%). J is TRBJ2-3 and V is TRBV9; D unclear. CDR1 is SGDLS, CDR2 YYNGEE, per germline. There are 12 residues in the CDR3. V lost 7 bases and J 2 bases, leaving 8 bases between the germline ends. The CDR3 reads CASGSDTDTQYF. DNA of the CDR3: TGTGCCAGCGGATCGGACACAGATACGCAGTATTTT.

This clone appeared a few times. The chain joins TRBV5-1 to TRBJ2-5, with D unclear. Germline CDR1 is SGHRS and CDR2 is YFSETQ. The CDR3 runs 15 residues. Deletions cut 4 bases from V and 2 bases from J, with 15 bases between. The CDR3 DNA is TGCGCCAGCAGCATACAAAGTGGCGGTCAAGAGACCCAGTACTTC. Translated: CASSIQSGGQETQYF.

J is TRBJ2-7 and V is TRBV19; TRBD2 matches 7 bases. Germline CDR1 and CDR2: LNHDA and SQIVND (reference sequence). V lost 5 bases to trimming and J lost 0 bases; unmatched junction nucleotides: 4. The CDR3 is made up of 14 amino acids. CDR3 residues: CASSSRDYSYEQYF. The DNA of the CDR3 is TGTGCCAGTAGTTCCCGGGACTACTCCTACGAGCAGTACTTC.

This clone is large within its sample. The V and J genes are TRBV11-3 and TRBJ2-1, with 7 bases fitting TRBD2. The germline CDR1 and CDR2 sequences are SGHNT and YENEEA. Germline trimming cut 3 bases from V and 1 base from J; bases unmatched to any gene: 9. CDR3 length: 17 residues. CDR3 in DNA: TGTGCCAGCAGCTTCCCCAGAGCGGGAATGTCCTACAATGAGCAGTTCTTC. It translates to CASSFPRAGMSYNEQFF.

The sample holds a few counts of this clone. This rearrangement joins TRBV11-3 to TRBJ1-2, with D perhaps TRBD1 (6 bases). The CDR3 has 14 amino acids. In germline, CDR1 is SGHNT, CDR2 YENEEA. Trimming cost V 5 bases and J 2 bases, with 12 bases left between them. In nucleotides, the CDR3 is TGTGCCAGCAGCCCCATTGGACAGAACTATGGCTACACCTTC. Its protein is CASSPIGQNYGYTF.

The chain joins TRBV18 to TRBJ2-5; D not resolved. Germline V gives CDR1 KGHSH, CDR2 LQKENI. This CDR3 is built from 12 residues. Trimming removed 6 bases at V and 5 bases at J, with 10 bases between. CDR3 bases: TGTGCCAGCTCCCCCAGCCGGGAGACCCAGTACTTC. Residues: CASSPSRETQYF.

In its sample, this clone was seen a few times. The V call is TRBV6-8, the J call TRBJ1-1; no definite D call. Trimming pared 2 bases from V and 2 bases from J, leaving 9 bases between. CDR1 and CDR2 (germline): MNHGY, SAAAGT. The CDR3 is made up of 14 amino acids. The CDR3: CASSYLDPNTEAFF. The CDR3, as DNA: TGTGCCAGCAGTTACCTGGACCCCAACACTGAAGCTTTCTTT.

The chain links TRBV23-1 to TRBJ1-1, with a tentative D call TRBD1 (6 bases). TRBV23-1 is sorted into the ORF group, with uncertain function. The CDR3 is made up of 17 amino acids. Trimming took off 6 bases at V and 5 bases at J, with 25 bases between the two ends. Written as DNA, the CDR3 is TGCGCCAGCAGCCAAGAACCGATACAGGGAGTTAGGACTGAAGCTTTCTTT. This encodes CASSQEPIQGVRTEAFF.

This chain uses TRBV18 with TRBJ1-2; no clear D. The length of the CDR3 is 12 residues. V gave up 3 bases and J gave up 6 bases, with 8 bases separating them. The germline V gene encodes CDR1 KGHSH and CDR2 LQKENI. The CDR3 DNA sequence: TGTGCCAGCTCACCCGACCGTGATGGCTACACCTTC. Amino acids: CASSPDRDGYTF.

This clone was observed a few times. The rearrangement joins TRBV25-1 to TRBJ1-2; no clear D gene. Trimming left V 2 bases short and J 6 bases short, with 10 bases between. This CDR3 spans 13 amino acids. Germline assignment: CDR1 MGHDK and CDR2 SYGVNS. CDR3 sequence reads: CASSEEVHHGYTF. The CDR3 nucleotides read TGTGCCAGCAGTGAAGAGGTCCACCATGGCTACACCTTC.

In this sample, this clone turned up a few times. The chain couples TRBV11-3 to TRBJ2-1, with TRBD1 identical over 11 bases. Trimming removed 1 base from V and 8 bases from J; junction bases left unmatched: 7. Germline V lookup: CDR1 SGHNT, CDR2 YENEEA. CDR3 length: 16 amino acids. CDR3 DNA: TGTGCCAGCAGCTTAGTCCGGACAGGGGGCTTGCATGAGCAGTTCTTC. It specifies CASSLVRTGGLHEQFF.

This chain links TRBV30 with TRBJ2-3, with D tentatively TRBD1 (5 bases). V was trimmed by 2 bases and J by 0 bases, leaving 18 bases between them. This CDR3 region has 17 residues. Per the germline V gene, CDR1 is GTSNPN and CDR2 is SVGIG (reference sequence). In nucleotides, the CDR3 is TGTGCCTGGAGTCCCTTTGGGGCCACAGGTAGCACAGATACGCAGTATTTT. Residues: CAWSPFGATGSTDTQYF. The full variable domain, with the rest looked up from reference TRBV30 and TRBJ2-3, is SQTIHQWPATLVQPVGSPLSLECTVEGTSNPNLYWYRQAAGRGLQLLFYSVGIGQISSEVPQNLSASRPQDRQFILSSKKLLLSDSGFYLCAWSPFGATGSTDTQYFGPGTRLTVL.

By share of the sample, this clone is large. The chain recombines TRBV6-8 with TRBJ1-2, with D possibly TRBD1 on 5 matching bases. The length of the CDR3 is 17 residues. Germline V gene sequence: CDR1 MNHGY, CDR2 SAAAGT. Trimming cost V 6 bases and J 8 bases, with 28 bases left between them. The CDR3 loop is CASSTIIGTYSFGGYTF. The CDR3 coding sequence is TGTGCCAGCAGCACAATTATCGGGACCTACAGCTTCGGGGGCTACACCTTC.

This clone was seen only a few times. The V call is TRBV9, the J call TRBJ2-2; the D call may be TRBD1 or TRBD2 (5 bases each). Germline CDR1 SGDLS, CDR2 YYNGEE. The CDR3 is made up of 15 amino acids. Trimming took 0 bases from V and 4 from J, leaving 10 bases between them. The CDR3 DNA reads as TGTGCCAGCAGCGTAGAATGGGACGCCACCGGGGAGCTGTTTTTT. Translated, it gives CASSVEWDATGELFF. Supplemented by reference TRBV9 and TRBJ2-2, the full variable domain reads DSGVTQTPKHLITATGQRVTLRCSPRSGDLSVYWYQQSLDQGLQFLIQYYNGEERAKGNILERFSAQQFPDLHSELNLSSLELGDSALYFCASSVEWDATGELFFGEGSRLTVL.

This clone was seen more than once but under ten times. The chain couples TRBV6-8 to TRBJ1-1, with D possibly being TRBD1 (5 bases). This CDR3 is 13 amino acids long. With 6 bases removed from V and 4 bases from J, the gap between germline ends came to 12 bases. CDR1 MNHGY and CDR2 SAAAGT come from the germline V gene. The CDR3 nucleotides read TGTGCCAGCAGGAAGCAGGGAGCCACTGAAGCTTTCTTT. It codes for CASRKQGATEAFF.

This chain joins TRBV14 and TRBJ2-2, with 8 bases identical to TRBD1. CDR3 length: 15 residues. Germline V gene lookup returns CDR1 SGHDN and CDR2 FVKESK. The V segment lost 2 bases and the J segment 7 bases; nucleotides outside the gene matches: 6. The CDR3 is CASSQLTGAIGELFF. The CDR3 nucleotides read TGTGCCAGCAGCCAATTGACAGGGGCAATCGGGGAGCTGTTTTTT.

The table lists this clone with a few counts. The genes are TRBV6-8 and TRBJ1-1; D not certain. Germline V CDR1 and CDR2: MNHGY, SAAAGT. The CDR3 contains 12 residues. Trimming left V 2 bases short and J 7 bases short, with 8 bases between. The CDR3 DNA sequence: TGTGCCAGCAGTTACCACCGTGATGAAGCTTTCTTT. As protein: CASSYHRDEAFF.

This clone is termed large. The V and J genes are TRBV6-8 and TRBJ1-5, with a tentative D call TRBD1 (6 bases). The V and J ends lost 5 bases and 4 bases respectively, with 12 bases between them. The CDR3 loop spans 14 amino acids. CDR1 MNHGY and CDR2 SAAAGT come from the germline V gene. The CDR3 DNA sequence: TGTGCCAGCAGTGCCGCTCAGGGGAATCAGCCCCAGCATTTT. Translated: CASSAAQGNQPQHF.

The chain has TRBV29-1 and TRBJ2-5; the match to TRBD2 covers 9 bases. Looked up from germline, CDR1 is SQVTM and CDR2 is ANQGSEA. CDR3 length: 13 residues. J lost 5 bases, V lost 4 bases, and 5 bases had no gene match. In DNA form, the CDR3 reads TGCAGCGTTGTTAGCGGGAGCGTGGAGACCCAGTACTTC. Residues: CSVVSGSVETQYF.

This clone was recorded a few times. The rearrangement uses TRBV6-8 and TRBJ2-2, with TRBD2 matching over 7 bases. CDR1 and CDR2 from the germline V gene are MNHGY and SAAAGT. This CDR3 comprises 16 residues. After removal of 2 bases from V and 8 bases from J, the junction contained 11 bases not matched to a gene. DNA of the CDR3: TGTGCCAGCAGTTACGGGGGGGACCCCGCGAGTGGGGAGCTGTTTTTT. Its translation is CASSYGGDPASGELFF.

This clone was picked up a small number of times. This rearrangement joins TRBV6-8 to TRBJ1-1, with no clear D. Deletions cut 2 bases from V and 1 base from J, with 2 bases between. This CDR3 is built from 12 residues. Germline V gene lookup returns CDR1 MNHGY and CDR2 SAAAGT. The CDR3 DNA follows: TGTGCCAGCAGTTACAAGAACACTGAAGCTTTCTTT. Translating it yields CASSYKNTEAFF.

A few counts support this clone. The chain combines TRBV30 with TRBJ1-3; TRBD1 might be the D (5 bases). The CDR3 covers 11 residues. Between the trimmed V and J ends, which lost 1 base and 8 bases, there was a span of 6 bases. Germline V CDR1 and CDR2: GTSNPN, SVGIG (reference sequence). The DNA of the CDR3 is TGTGCCTGGAGTGCGGGGGACACCATATATTTT. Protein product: CAWSAGDTIYF.

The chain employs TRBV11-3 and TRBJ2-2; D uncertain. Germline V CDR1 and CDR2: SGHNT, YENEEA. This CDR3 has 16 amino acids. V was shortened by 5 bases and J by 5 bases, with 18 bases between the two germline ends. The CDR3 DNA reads TGTGCCAGCAGCAAGGGTACCGTTCGAAGGACCGGGGAGCTGTTTTTT. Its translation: CASSKGTVRRTGELFF.

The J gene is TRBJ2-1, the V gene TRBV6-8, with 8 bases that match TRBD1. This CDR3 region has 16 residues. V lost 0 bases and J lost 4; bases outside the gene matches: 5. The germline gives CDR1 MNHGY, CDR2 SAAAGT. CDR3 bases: TGTGCCAGCAGTTACTCGGGGACAGGCTTATACAATGAGCAGTTCTTC. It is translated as CASSYSGTGLYNEQFF.

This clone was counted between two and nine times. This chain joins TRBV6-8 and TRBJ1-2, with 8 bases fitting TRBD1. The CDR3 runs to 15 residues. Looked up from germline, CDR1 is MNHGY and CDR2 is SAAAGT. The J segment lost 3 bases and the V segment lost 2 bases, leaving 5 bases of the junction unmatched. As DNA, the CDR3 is TGTGCCAGCAGTTACCCCGGACAGGGAGACTATGGCTACACCTTC. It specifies CASSYPGQGDYGYTF.

The CDR3: CASSLLGIRTDTQYF. Written as DNA, the CDR3 is TGTGCCAGCAGTTTATTAGGGATTCGCACAGATACGCAGTATTTT. The V call is TRBV27, the J call TRBJ2-3; D is uncertain. Per germline, CDR1 MNHEY and CDR2 SMNVEV (reference sequence). With 1 base removed from V and 1 base from J, the gap between germline ends came to 9 bases. The CDR3 runs 15 residues.

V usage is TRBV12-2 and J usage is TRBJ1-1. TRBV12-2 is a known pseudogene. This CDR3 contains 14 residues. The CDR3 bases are TGTGCGCTGGGCGGTGGGTCTATGAACACTGAAGCTTTCTTT. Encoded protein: CALGGGSMNTEAFF.

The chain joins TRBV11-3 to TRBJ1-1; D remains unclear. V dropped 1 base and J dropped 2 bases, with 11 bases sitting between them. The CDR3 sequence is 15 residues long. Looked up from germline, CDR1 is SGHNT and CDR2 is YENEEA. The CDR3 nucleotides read TGTGCCAGCAGCTTAGTAGGCGGGAGTAACACTGAAGCTTTCTTT. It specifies CASSLVGGSNTEAFF. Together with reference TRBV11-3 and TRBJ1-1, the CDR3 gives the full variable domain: EAGVVQSPRYKIIEKKQPVAFWCNPISGHNTLYWYLQNLGQGPELLIRYENEEAVDDSQLPKDRFSAERLKGVDSTLKIQPAELGDSAVYLCASSLVGGSNTEAFFGQGTRLTVV.